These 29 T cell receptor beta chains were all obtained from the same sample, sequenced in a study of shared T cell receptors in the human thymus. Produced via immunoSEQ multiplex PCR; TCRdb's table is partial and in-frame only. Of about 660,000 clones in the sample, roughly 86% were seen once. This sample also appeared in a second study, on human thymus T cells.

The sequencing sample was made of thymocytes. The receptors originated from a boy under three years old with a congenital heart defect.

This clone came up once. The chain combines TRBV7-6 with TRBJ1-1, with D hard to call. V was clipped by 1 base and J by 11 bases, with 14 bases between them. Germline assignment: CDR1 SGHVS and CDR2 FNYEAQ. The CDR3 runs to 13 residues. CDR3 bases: TGTGCCAGCAGCTTAGGGGGTCCCGGGATGGCTTTCTTT. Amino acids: CASSLGGPGMAFF.

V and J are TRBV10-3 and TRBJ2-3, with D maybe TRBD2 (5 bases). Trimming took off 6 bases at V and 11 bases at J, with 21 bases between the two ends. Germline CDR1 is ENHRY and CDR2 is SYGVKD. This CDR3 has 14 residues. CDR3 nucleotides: TGTGCCATCAGCGGACTCCCACGGGTACCCGAGCAGTATTTT. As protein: CAISGLPRVPEQYF.

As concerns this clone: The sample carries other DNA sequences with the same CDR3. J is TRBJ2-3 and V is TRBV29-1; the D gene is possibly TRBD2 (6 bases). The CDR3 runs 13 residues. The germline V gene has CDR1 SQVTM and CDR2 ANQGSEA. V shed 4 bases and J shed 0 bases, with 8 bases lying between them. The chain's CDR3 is CSVGGESTDTQYF. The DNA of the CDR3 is TGCAGCGTTGGGGGGGAGAGCACAGATACGCAGTATTTT.

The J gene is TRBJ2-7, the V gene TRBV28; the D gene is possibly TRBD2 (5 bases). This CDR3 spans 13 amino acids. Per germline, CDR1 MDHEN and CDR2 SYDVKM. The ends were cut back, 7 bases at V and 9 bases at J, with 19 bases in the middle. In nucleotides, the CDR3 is TGTGCCAGCAACGTAGGAGGTCCCGAAGGGCAGTACTTC. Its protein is CASNVGGPEGQYF.

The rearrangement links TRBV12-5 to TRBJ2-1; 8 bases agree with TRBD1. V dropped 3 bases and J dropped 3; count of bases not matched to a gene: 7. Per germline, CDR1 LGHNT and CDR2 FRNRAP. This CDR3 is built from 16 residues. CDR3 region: CASGFLGQEIYNEQFF. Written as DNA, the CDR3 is TGTGCTAGTGGTTTCCTGGGACAGGAGATCTACAATGAGCAGTTCTTC.

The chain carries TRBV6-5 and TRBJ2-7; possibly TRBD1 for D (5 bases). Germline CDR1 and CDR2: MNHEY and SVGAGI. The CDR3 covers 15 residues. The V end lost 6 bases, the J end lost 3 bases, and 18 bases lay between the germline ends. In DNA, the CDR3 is TGTGCCAGCAGCCAAACTCCCGACAGCAGCTACGAGCAGTACTTC. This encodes CASSQTPDSSYEQYF.

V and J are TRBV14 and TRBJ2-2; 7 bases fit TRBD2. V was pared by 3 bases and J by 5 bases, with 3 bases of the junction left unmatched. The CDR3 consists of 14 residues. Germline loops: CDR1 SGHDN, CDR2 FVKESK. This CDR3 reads CASSQRTRTGELFF. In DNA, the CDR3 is TGTGCCAGCAGCCAGCGGACTAGAACCGGGGAGCTGTTTTTT. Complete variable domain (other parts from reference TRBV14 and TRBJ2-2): EAGVTQFPSHSVIEKGQTVTLRCDPISGHDNLYWYRRVMGKEIKFLLHFVKESKQDESGMPNNRFLAERTGGTYSTLKVQPAELEDSGVYFCASSQRTRTGELFFGEGSRLTVL.

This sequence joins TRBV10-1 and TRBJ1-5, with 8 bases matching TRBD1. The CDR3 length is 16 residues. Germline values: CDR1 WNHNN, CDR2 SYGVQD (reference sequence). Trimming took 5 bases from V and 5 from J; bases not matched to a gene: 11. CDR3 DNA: TGCGCCAGCAGTATTAGTCTGACAGGGGTGGATCAGCCCCAGCATTTT. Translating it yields CASSISLTGVDQPQHF.

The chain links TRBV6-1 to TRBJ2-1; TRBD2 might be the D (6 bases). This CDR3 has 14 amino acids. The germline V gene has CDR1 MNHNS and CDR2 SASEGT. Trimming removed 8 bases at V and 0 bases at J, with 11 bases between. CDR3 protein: CASRLEGSYNEQFF. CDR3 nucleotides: TGTGCCAGCCGACTAGAGGGCTCCTACAATGAGCAGTTCTTC.

The CDR3 region is CASSPQGGRNTIYF. In nucleotides, the CDR3 is TGTGCCAGCAGCCCGCAAGGGGGACGAAACACCATATATTTT. V and J are TRBV7-9 and TRBJ1-3; a weak D match, TRBD1 (6 bases). Germline V lookup: CDR1 SEHNR, CDR2 FQNEAQ (reference sequence). V was trimmed by 5 bases and J by 5 bases, leaving 13 bases between them. The CDR3 length is 14 residues.

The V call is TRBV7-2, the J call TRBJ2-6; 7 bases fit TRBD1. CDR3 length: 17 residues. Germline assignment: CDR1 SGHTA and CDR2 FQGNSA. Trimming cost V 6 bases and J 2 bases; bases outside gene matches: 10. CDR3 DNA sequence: TGTGCCAGCAGTCCCGGGACAGCTCAGACTGGGGCCAACGTCCTGACTTTC. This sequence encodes CASSPGTAQTGANVLTF. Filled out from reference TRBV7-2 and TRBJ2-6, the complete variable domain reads GAGVSQSPSNKVTEKGKDVELRCDPISGHTALYWYRQSLGQGLEFLIYFQGNSAPDKSGLPSDRFSAERTGGSVSTLTIQRTQQEDSAVYLCASSPGTAQTGANVLTFGAGSRLTVL.

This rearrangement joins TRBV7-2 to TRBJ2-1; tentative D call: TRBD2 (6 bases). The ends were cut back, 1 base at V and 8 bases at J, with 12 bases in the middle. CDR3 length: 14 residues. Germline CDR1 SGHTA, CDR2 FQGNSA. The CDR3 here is CASSLVGGADEQFF. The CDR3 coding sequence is TGTGCCAGCAGCTTAGTGGGGGGAGCGGATGAGCAGTTCTTC. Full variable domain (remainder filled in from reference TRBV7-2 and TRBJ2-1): GAGVSQSPSNKVTEKGKDVELRCDPISGHTALYWYRQSLGQGLEFLIYFQGNSAPDKSGLPSDRFSAERTGGSVSTLTIQRTQQEDSAVYLCASSLVGGADEQFFGPGTRLTVL.

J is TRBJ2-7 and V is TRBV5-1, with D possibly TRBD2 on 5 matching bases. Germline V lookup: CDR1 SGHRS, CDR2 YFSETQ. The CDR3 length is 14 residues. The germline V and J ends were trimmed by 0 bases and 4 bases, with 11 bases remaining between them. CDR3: CASSLVSGDYEQYF. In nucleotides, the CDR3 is TGCGCCAGCAGCTTGGTTTCCGGGGATTACGAGCAGTACTTC.

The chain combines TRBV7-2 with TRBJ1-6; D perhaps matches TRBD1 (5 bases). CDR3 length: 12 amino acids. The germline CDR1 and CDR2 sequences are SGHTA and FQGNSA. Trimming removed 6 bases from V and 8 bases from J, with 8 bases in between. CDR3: CASSIRDSPLHF. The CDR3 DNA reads TGTGCCAGCAGTATCAGGGATTCACCCCTCCACTTT.

CDR3 in amino acids: CAWLQGQAYNEQFF. The CDR3 DNA reads as TGTGCCTGGCTACAGGGACAGGCGTACAATGAGCAGTTCTTC. This chain connects TRBV30 to TRBJ2-1; 8 bases are shared with TRBD1. CDR3 length: 14 amino acids. V was clipped by 5 bases and J by 4 bases; unmatched bases: 7. Germline V lookup: CDR1 GTSNPN, CDR2 SVGIG (reference sequence). Complete variable domain (other parts from reference TRBV30 and TRBJ2-1): SQTIHQWPATLVQPVGSPLSLECTVEGTSNPNLYWYRQAAGRGLQLLFYSVGIGQISSEVPQNLSASRPQDRQFILSSKKLLLSDSGFYLCAWLQGQAYNEQFFGPGTRLTVL.

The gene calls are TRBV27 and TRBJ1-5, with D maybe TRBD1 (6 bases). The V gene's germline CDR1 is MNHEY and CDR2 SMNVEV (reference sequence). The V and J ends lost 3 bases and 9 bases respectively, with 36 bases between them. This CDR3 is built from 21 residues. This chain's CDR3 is CASSFKSGASQRGPTTWPQHF. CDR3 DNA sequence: TGTGCCAGCAGTTTCAAATCCGGTGCCAGTCAGCGGGGGCCAACCACGTGGCCCCAGCATTTT.

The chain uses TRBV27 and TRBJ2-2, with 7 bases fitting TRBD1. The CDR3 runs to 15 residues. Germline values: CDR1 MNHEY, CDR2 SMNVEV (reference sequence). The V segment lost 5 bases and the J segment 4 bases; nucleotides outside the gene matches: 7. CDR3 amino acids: CASSPLQGVTGELFF. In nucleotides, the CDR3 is TGTGCCAGCAGTCCCCTGCAGGGGGTCACCGGGGAGCTGTTTTTT.

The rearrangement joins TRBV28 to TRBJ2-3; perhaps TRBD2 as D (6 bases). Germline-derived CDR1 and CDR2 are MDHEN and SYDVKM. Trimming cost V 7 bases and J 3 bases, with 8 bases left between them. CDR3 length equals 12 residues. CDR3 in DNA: TGTGCCAGCATGGAGGGGACAGATACGCAGTATTTT. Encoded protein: CASMEGTDTQYF.

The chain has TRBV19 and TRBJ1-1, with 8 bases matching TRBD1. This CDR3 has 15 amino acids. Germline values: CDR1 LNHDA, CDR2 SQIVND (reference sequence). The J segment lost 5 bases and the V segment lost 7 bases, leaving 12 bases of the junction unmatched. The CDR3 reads CASTSRQGRGTEAFF. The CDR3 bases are TGTGCCAGTACCTCGCGACAGGGGAGAGGAACTGAAGCTTTCTTT.

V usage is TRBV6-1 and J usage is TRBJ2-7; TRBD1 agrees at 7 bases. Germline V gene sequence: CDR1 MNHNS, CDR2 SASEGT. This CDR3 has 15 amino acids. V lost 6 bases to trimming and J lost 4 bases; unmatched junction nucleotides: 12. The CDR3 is CASRTGTEISYEQYF. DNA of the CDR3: TGTGCCAGCAGGACCGGGACAGAAATCTCTTACGAGCAGTACTTC.

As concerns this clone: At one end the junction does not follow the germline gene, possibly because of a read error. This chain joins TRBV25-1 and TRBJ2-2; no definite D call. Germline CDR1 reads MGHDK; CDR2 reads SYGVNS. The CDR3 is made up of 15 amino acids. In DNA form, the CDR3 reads TGTGCCAGCAGTGACAGGATCTTGAACCCCGGGGAGCTGTTTTTT. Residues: CASSDRILNPGELFF.

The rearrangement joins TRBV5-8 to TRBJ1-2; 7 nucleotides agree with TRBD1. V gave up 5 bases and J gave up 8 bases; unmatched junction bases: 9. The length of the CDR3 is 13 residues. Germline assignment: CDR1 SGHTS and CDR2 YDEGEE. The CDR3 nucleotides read TGTGCCAGCAGTAGGGGACAGAGGGAAGGCTACACCTTC. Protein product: CASSRGQREGYTF. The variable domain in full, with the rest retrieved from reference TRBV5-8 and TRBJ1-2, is EAGVTQSPTHLIKTRGQQATLRCSPISGHTSVYWYQQALGLGLQFLLWYDEGEERNRGNFPPRFSGRQFPNYSSELNVNALELEDSALYLCASSRGQREGYTFGSGTRLTVV.

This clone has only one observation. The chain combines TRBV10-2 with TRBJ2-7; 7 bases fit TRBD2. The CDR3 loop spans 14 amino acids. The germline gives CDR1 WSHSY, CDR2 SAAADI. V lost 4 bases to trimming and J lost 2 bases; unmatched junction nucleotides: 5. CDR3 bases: TGCGCCAGCAGTGGCGGGAGTCGGACCTACGAGCAGTACTTC. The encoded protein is CASSGGSRTYEQYF.

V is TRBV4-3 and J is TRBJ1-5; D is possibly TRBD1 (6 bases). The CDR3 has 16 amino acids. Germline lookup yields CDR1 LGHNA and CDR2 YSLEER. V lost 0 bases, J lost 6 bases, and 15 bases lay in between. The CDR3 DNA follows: TGCGCCAGCAGCCAAGAGTTGCGGACAGAGATTCAGCCCCAGCATTTT. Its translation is CASSQELRTEIQPQHF.

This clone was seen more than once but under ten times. In DNA, the CDR3 is TGCGCCAGCAGCTTGGGACATCACTCCTACGAGCAGTACTTC. Protein sequence: CASSLGHHSYEQYF. This chain connects TRBV5-1 to TRBJ2-7; D uncertain. Trimming stripped 0 bases from V and 0 bases from J, with 7 bases between. CDR1 and CDR2 from the germline V gene are SGHRS and YFSETQ. CDR3 length equals 14 residues.

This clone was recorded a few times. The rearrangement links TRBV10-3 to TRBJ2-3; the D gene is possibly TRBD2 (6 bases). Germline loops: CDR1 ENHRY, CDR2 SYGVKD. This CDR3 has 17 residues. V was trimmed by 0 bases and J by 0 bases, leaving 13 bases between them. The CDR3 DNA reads TGTGCCATCAGTGAGTCGAACGGGGAGGAAAGCACAGATACGCAGTATTTT. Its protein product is CAISESNGEESTDTQYF.

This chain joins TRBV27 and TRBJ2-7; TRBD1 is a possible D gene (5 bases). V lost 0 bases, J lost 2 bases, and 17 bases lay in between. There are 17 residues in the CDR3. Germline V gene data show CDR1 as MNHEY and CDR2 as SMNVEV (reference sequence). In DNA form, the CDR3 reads TGTGCCAGCAGTTTATCGACAAGAAAGGAAGGGGCCTACGAGCAGTACTTC. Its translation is CASSLSTRKEGAYEQYF.

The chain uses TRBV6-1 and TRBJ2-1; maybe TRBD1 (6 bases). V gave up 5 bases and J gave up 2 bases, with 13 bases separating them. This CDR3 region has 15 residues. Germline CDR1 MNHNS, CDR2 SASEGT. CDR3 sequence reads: CASSSGTKTYNEQFF. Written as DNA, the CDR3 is TGTGCCAGCAGTTCCGGGACAAAGACCTACAATGAGCAGTTCTTC.

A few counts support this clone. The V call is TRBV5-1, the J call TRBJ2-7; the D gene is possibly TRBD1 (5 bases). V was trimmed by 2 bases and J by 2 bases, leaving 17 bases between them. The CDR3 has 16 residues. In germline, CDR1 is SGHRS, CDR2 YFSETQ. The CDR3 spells CASSLNPAGIAYEQYF. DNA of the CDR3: TGCGCCAGCAGCTTAAACCCAGCAGGGATCGCCTACGAGCAGTACTTC.